These 32 T cell receptor beta chains originate from one sample sequenced in a study of CD8 T cells in Susac syndrome. Reverse transcription used roughly 0.5 to 1 ug RNA and random hexamers. TCRdb independently ran MiXCR on the immunoSEQ multiplex PCR reads; one entry per CDR3 protein. In the table there are 150,000 to 200,000 distinct CDR3 sequences, 90% to 97% of which are singletons. The sample was CD4+ T cells from PBMCs. The receptors shown here come from a human donor with multiple sclerosis.

This clonotype appeared a single time. This chain links TRBV14 with TRBJ2-7, with D uncertain. This CDR3 is built from 15 residues. Germline lookup yields CDR1 SGHDN and CDR2 FVKESK. Trimming left V 0 bases short and J 7 bases short, with 16 bases between. The chain's CDR3 is CASSQDLRPSLEQYF. CDR3 sequence (DNA): TGTGCCAGCAGCCAAGATCTTCGGCCCTCTCTAGAGCAGTACTTC.

The CDR3 sequence is CSAWGGRAFF. Here the CDR3 DNA reads TGCAGTGCCTGGGGGGGTAGGGCTTTCTTT. The chain recombines TRBV20-1 with TRBJ1-1, with D possibly being TRBD1 (5 bases). The germline gives CDR1 DFQATT, CDR2 SNEGSKA (reference sequence). The CDR3 is made up of 10 amino acids. Trimming left V 6 bases short and J 11 bases short, with 13 bases between.

The rearrangement links TRBV14 to TRBJ1-2; 7 nucleotides line up with TRBD1. The junction had 2 bases not matched to a gene; V was cut back by 4 bases and J by 3 bases. This CDR3 contains 13 residues. Germline lookup yields CDR1 SGHDN and CDR2 FVKESK. CDR3 bases: TGTGCCAGCAGCCGACAGGGTGACTATGGCTACACCTTC. Translated, it gives CASSRQGDYGYTF.

The chain uses TRBV10-3 and TRBJ2-3, with no clear D. Germline CDR1 reads ENHRY; CDR2 reads SYGVKD. Trimming stripped 8 bases from V and 0 bases from J, with 9 bases between. This CDR3 is built from 13 residues. CDR3 sequence: CAISSPSTDTQYF. Here the CDR3 DNA reads TGTGCCATCTCCTCACCCAGCACAGATACGCAGTATTTT.

This sequence joins TRBV5-1 and TRBJ2-7, with TRBD1 as a possible D gene (5 bases). Germline-derived CDR1 and CDR2 are SGHRS and YFSETQ. This CDR3 region has 15 residues. Trimming removed 1 base from V and 7 bases from J, with 18 bases in between. Here the CDR3 reads CASSLQGLRSREQYF. The CDR3 bases are TGCGCCAGCAGCTTGCAGGGCCTCAGGTCGCGAGAGCAGTACTTC.

The chain uses TRBV11-2 and TRBJ2-5, with a possible D match to TRBD2 (7 bases). Between the trimmed V and J ends, which lost 6 bases and 5 bases, there was a span of 22 bases. Looked up from germline, CDR1 is SGHAT and CDR2 is FQNNGV. This CDR3 has 16 residues. The CDR3 is CASRVIRGALEETQYF. CDR3 DNA: TGTGCCAGCAGGGTAATACGGGGGGCCTTGGAGGAGACCCAGTACTTC.

The chain combines TRBV6-5 with TRBJ1-2; maybe TRBD1 (6 bases). Looked up from germline, CDR1 is MNHEY and CDR2 is SVGAGI. V lost 11 bases, J lost 3 bases, and 13 bases lay in between. The CDR3 totals 12 residues. CDR3 residues: CAVWGADYGYTF. In DNA, the CDR3 is TGTGCCGTGTGGGGGGCAGACTATGGCTACACCTTC.

This chain links TRBV4-2 with TRBJ2-3; 8 nucleotides align to TRBD2. In germline, CDR1 is LGHNA, CDR2 YNFKEQ. The CDR3 length is 16 residues. Trimming at V came to 0 bases and at J to 2 bases, leaving 4 bases not matched to a gene. CDR3 nucleotides: TGTGCCAGCAGCCAAGATCGGGGGGGGACCACAGATACGCAGTATTTT. It is translated as CASSQDRGGTTDTQYF.

The chain uses TRBV5-4 and TRBJ1-2, with D unresolved. The V end was cut by 4 bases, the J end by 6 bases, with 25 bases between. From germline, CDR1 is SGHNT and CDR2 YYREEE (reference sequence). The CDR3 extends over 17 amino acids. CDR3 nucleotides: TGTGCCAGCAGCCCCACAACAGCCCCGACTTCCCAAGATGGCTACACCTTC. Protein sequence: CASSPTTAPTSQDGYTF.

CDR3 bases: TGTGCCAGCCGGGACTCCACAGATACGCAGTATTTT. Translation gives CASRDSTDTQYF. V and J are TRBV12-3 or TRBV12-4 and TRBJ2-3, with D possibly matching TRBD2 (6 bases). Trimming left V 8 bases short and J 2 bases short, with 8 bases between. The CDR3 covers 12 residues.

This chain links TRBV28 with TRBJ2-2; TRBD1 matches 9 bases. The germline V gene encodes CDR1 MDHEN and CDR2 SYDVKM. The CDR3 consists of 15 residues. The trim removed 6 bases at V and 4 bases at J, leaving 6 bases unmatched. The chain's CDR3 is CASRGQGGRTGELFF. The CDR3 nucleotides are TGTGCCAGCAGGGGACAGGGAGGACGCACCGGGGAGCTGTTTTTT.

Here the CDR3 DNA reads TGTGCCAGCTCACCATGGACTAGCGCAGATACGCAGTATTTT. Its translation: CASSPWTSADTQYF. The rearrangement joins TRBV18 to TRBJ2-3; 9 bases are shared with TRBD2. The CDR3 consists of 14 residues. Trimming at V came to 2 bases and at J to 4 bases, leaving 1 base not matched to a gene. Germline lookup yields CDR1 KGHSH and CDR2 LQKENI.

The V and J genes are TRBV28 and TRBJ1-2; 8 bases are shared with TRBD1. V lost 4 bases, J lost 8 bases, and 6 bases stayed unmatched. This CDR3 comprises 13 residues. Germline CDR1 and CDR2: MDHEN and SYDVKM. The CDR3 region has the DNA TGTGCCAGCAGTTCCGGACAGGGTCGAGGCTACACCTTC. Its translation is CASSSGQGRGYTF.

The gene calls are TRBV30 and TRBJ1-2; 7 bases map to TRBD1. This CDR3 has 14 residues. J gave up 2 bases and V 0 bases, and 3 bases lay outside the gene matches. Germline loops: CDR1 GTSNPN, CDR2 SVGIG (reference sequence). The DNA for the CDR3 is TGTGCCTGGAGTGTGACACAGGGGAACTATGGCTACACCTTC. Protein sequence: CAWSVTQGNYGYTF.

The V call is TRBV27, the J call TRBJ2-7; weak D call: TRBD2 (6 bases). Trimming stripped 1 base from V and 2 bases from J, with 15 bases between. Germline V gene sequence: CDR1 MNHEY, CDR2 SMNVEV (reference sequence). The CDR3 has 16 residues. The CDR3 loop reads CASSLYSGGLTYEQYF. The CDR3 nucleotides are TGTGCCAGCAGTTTATATAGTGGGGGGTTAACCTACGAGCAGTACTTC.

The J gene is TRBJ1-1, the V gene TRBV25-1, with unresolved D. This CDR3 contains 13 residues. Looked up from germline, CDR1 is MGHDK and CDR2 is SYGVNS. V dropped 1 base and J dropped 8 bases, with 11 bases sitting between them. This chain's CDR3 is CASSEWNGREAFF. CDR3 bases: TGTGCCAGCAGTGAATGGAATGGGAGAGAAGCTTTCTTT.

The gene calls are TRBV9 and TRBJ2-7; 8 bases map to TRBD2. The V gene's germline CDR1 is SGDLS and CDR2 YYNGEE. The length of the CDR3 is 15 residues. V trimming: 0 bases; J trimming: 6 bases; junction bases outside the gene matches: 8. CDR3 coding DNA: TGTGCCAGCAGCGTAGCGGCGGGGGGAATGGTCGAGCAGTACTTC. It specifies CASSVAAGGMVEQYF.

This clonotype has just one count. The chain links TRBV5-1 to TRBJ2-7; D is possibly TRBD1 or TRBD2 (6 bases each). Germline V CDR1 and CDR2: SGHRS, YFSETQ. The CDR3 has 14 residues. The V end was cut by 6 bases, the J end by 3 bases, with 16 bases between. CDR3 residues: CASTAGHGIYEQYF. In DNA, the CDR3 is TGCGCCAGCACCGCGGGACATGGGATCTACGAGCAGTACTTC.

V is TRBV3-1 and J is TRBJ1-2; D remains ambiguous. The V gene's germline CDR1 is LGHDT and CDR2 YNNKEL (reference sequence). The length of the CDR3 is 14 residues. The V end was cut by 5 bases, the J end by 3 bases, with 13 bases between. CDR3 in amino acids: CASSSPGKDYGYTF. The CDR3 DNA reads as TGTGCCAGCAGCTCCCCGGGGAAGGACTATGGCTACACCTTC.

The rearrangement joins TRBV2 to TRBJ2-3; 11 nucleotides agree with TRBD2. The V gene end was trimmed by 6 bases and the J gene end by 2 bases; junction bases not matched to a gene: 4. The CDR3 is made up of 15 amino acids. Germline assignment: CDR1 SNHLY and CDR2 FYNNEI. As DNA, the CDR3 is TGTGCCAGCAGCTTGACTAGCGGGGACACAGATACGCAGTATTTT. Encoded protein: CASSLTSGDTDTQYF.

J is TRBJ1-1 and V is TRBV25-1; TRBD1 agrees at 7 bases. The V gene's germline CDR1 is MGHDK and CDR2 SYGVNS. The CDR3 extends over 15 amino acids. With 3 bases clipped from V and 4 bases from J, the junction kept 8 bases outside the gene matches. In nucleotides, the CDR3 is TGTGCCAGCAGTGACCCGAGGACAGGAGGCACTGAAGCTTTCTTT. It codes for CASSDPRTGGTEAFF.

V usage is TRBV9 and J usage is TRBJ2-3; maybe TRBD1 (6 bases). The germline V and J ends were trimmed by 0 bases and 6 bases, with 11 bases remaining between them. From germline, CDR1 is SGDLS and CDR2 YYNGEE. The CDR3 runs to 14 residues. CDR3 residues: CASSVDTTGDTQYF. DNA of the CDR3: TGTGCCAGCAGCGTAGATACCACAGGGGATACGCAGTATTTT.

V gene TRBV5-4 combines with J gene TRBJ2-2; 8 nucleotides match TRBD1. Germline CDR1 reads SGHNT; CDR2 reads YYREEE (reference sequence). The ends lost 4 bases at V and 8 bases at J; junction bases unmatched: 7. The CDR3 totals 14 residues. This CDR3 is CASSLGQGRGELFF. In nucleotides, the CDR3 is TGTGCCAGCAGCCTCGGACAGGGCAGGGGGGAGCTGTTTTTT.

This clonotype has a handful of counts. This rearrangement joins TRBV12-3 or TRBV12-4 to TRBJ2-7; D ambiguous. Trimming cost V 2 bases and J 1 base, with 6 bases left between them. CDR3 length equals 13 residues. The CDR3 DNA follows: TGTGCCAGCAGTTTACATAATTCCTACGAGCAGTACTTC. Translating it yields CASSLHNSYEQYF.

V is TRBV27 and J is TRBJ2-3; TRBD2 agrees at 10 bases. With V trimmed by 5 bases and J by 0 bases, 11 bases remained unmatched. CDR3 size: 18 residues. Germline V gives CDR1 MNHEY, CDR2 SMNVEV (reference sequence). CDR3 sequence: CASSPLAGVPVSTDTQYF. The CDR3 DNA reads as TGTGCCAGCAGTCCCCTAGCGGGGGTTCCCGTTAGCACAGATACGCAGTATTTT.

As DNA, the CDR3 is TGCAGCGTTGAAGCAGGGATCACTGGAAACACCATATATTTT. It translates to CSVEAGITGNTIYF. This chain joins TRBV29-1 and TRBJ1-3; perhaps TRBD1 as D (5 bases). V was clipped by 1 base and J by 2 bases, with 9 bases between them. The CDR3 is 14 amino acids. Germline V gene lookup returns CDR1 SQVTM and CDR2 ANQGSEA.

The V call is TRBV29-1, the J call TRBJ1-2; TRBD1 might be the D (6 bases). CDR1 and CDR2 from the germline V gene are SQVTM and ANQGSEA. The CDR3 is 12 residues long. The V gene lost 4 bases and the J gene lost 10 bases, with 16 bases spanning the gap. CDR3 residues: CSVVAGAAVYTF. As DNA, the CDR3 is TGCAGCGTTGTAGCGGGGGCGGCGGTCTACACCTTC.

This chain connects TRBV30 to TRBJ2-2; D unresolved. This CDR3 has 15 amino acids. Per germline, CDR1 GTSNPN and CDR2 SVGIG (reference sequence). V was shortened by 0 bases and J by 4 bases, with 12 bases between the two germline ends. CDR3 nucleotides: TGTGCCTGGAGTGTGGTCCGCCGGGTCACCGGGGAGCTGTTTTTT. Amino acid sequence: CAWSVVRRVTGELFF.

This clonotype has a single count. This chain connects TRBV2 to TRBJ2-5, with D possibly matching TRBD1 (6 bases). Germline assignment: CDR1 SNHLY and CDR2 FYNNEI. The V gene lost 7 bases and the J gene lost 5 bases, with 17 bases spanning the gap. This CDR3 comprises 14 residues. The CDR3 loop is CASKNRVEGETQYF. CDR3 nucleotides: TGTGCCAGCAAAAACAGGGTGGAAGGGGAGACCCAGTACTTC.

This sequence joins TRBV15 and TRBJ2-1, with D uncertain. The length of the CDR3 is 18 residues. V lost 0 bases to trimming and J lost 0 bases, with 15 bases between them. Germline CDR1 reads LNHNV; CDR2 reads YYDKDF (reference sequence). The DNA for the CDR3 is TGTGCCACCAGCAGAGATGGTCCAGGCCGGAGCTCCTACAATGAGCAGTTCTTC. Protein product: CATSRDGPGRSSYNEQFF.

The chain links TRBV4-2 to TRBJ2-1; no clear D gene. The V end lost 0 bases, the J end lost 9 bases, and 12 bases lay between the germline ends. The germline V gene encodes CDR1 LGHNA and CDR2 YNFKEQ. The CDR3 has 14 amino acids. CDR3 in DNA: TGTGCCAGCAGCCAAGACTCTAGGGTTGGTGAGCAGTTCTTC. Translation gives CASSQDSRVGEQFF.

This chain uses TRBV9 with TRBJ2-3; D possibly matches TRBD1 or TRBD2 (6 bases each). This CDR3 region has 17 residues. Germline loops: CDR1 SGDLS, CDR2 YYNGEE. Trimming pared 3 bases from V and 4 bases from J, leaving 21 bases between. CDR3 DNA sequence: TGTGCCAGCAGCGCCCACCTCATTGCGGAGGGGGCAGATACGCAGTATTTT. Protein product: CASSAHLIAEGADTQYF.